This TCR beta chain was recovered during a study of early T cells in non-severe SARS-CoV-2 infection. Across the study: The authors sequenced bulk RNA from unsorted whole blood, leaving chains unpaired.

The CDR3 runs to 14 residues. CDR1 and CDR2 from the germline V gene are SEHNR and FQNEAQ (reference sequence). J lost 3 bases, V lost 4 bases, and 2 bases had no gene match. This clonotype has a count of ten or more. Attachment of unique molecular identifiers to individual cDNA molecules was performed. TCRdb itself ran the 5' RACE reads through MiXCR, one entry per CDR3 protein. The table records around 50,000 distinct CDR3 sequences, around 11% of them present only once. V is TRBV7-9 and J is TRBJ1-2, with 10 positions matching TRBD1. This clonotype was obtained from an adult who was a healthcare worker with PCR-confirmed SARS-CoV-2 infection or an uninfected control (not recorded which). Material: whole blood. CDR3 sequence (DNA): TGTGCCAGCAGCTCCGGGACAGGGGACTATGGCTACACCTTC. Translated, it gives CASSSGTGDYGYTF.